Each of the 31 T cell receptor beta chains below was sequenced from the same sample in a study of PD-1 blockade in classical Hodgkin lymphoma. Some clones are missing from TCRdb's copy, which holds only in-frame ones; the method was immunoSEQ multiplex PCR. The repertoire has almost 100,000 clones, approximately 92% of them found once; the top ten carry 2.5% to 3.5%. All the patients suffered relapse after autologous stem cell transplantation, and brentuximab vedotin exposure differed. This specimen was peripheral blood mononuclear cells (PBMCs), taken at baseline. These receptors all come from a human donor with classical Hodgkin lymphoma.

The V gene is TRBV2, the J gene TRBJ2-7; maybe TRBD1 (6 bases). Germline V gene lookup returns CDR1 SNHLY and CDR2 FYNNEI. The V gene lost 11 bases and the J gene lost 6 bases, with 26 bases spanning the gap. The CDR3 runs to 15 residues. The CDR3 spells CAGRAGAAQIGEQYF. The CDR3 DNA reads TGTGCCGGAAGGGCAGGGGCCGCGCAAATTGGCGAGCAGTACTTC.

In its sample, this clone was seen once. The gene calls are TRBV7-9 and TRBJ1-1, with 7 bases lining up with TRBD1. The ends lost 1 base at V and 5 bases at J; junction bases unmatched: 4. Germline lookup yields CDR1 SEHNR and CDR2 FQNEAQ (reference sequence). The CDR3 covers 14 residues. The CDR3 DNA reads as TGTGCCAGCAGCTTAGACAGGGGTTGGACTGAAGCTTTCTTT. Its translation is CASSLDRGWTEAFF.

V and J are TRBV6-5 and TRBJ1-2, with D possibly matching TRBD1 (5 bases). The CDR3 is made up of 14 amino acids. Germline V gene sequence: CDR1 MNHEY, CDR2 SVGAGI. The ends were cut back, 8 bases at V and 6 bases at J, with 19 bases in the middle. This CDR3 is CASQRSSGRDGYTF. CDR3 nucleotides: TGTGCCAGCCAACGTTCCTCAGGGAGGGATGGCTACACCTTC.

The chain recombines TRBV5-6 with TRBJ1-4, with D hard to call. Per germline, CDR1 SGHDT and CDR2 YYEEEE. Trimming took off 1 base at V and 7 bases at J, with 11 bases between the two ends. CDR3 length: 14 amino acids. Here the CDR3 DNA reads TGTGCCAGCAGCTTGAACTCCGTCGGTGAAAAACTGTTTTTT. This sequence encodes CASSLNSVGEKLFF.

The chain recombines TRBV10-2 with TRBJ2-7; 15 bases are a match to TRBD2. Germline V CDR1 and CDR2: WSHSY, SAAADI. V was clipped by 8 bases and J by 5 bases; unmatched bases: 16. The CDR3 sequence is 18 residues long. CDR3 region: CASGQSGLAGGIGNEQYF. DNA for the CDR3: TGCGCCAGCGGACAGTCGGGACTAGCGGGAGGAATTGGGAACGAGCAGTACTTC.

CDR3 DNA sequence: TGTGCCTGGACCGGGAGGCAGATCCAAGAGACCCAGTACTTC. Translating gives CAWTGRQIQETQYF. The chain couples TRBV30 to TRBJ2-5, with TRBD2 matching 7 bases. V was pared by 4 bases and J by 1 base, with 6 bases of the junction left unmatched. Germline-derived CDR1 and CDR2 are GTSNPN and SVGIG (reference sequence). CDR3 size: 14 residues.

V and J are TRBV9 and TRBJ1-1; tentative D call: TRBD1 (5 bases). The V gene lost 3 bases and the J gene lost 5 bases, with 17 bases spanning the gap. Germline CDR1 is SGDLS and CDR2 is YYNGEE. This CDR3 contains 15 residues. This CDR3 reads CASSGRGRRVTEAFF. The CDR3, as DNA: TGTGCCAGCAGCGGAAGGGGCCGGAGAGTAACTGAAGCTTTCTTT.

CDR3 DNA sequence: TGTGCCAGCAGCCCCAACACCCAGGGTCACGAGCAGTACTTC. Amino acid sequence: CASSPNTQGHEQYF. The chain combines TRBV7-3 with TRBJ2-7; possibly TRBD1 for D (5 bases). In germline, CDR1 is SGHTA, CDR2 FQGTGA. Trimming shortened V by 5 bases and J by 5 bases, and 16 bases separated the two germline ends. This CDR3 comprises 14 residues. Based on the CDR3 plus reference TRBV7-3 and TRBJ2-7, the full variable domain is GAGVSQTPSNKVTEKGKYVELRCDPISGHTALYWYRQSLGQGPEFLIYFQGTGAADDSGLPNDRFFAVRPEGSVSTLKIQRTERGDSAVYLCASSPNTQGHEQYFGPGTRLTVT.

Comments on this clone: At one of its ends the junction is not consistent with the germline gene, which may arise from a read error. J is TRBJ2-2 and V is TRBV4-1, with D perhaps matching TRBD2 (5 bases). Germline V gene lookup returns CDR1 MGHRA and CDR2 YSYEKL. This CDR3 has 16 amino acids. The CDR3 loop reads CASSQDLPVEHRGAVF. The DNA for the CDR3 is TGCGCCAGCAGCCAAGATTTGCCGGTCGAACACCGGGGAGCTGTTTTT.

The chain recombines TRBV9 with TRBJ2-3, with 11 positions matching TRBD2. The germline V gene has CDR1 SGDLS and CDR2 YYNGEE. V lost 0 bases to trimming and J lost 4 bases; unmatched junction nucleotides: 1. The CDR3 extends over 15 amino acids. CDR3 residues: CASSVDSGRADTQYF. CDR3 sequence (DNA): TGTGCCAGCAGCGTAGATAGCGGGAGGGCAGATACGCAGTATTTT.

The chain uses TRBV5-1 and TRBJ2-1; 7 nucleotides agree with TRBD1. With V trimmed by 4 bases and J by 4 bases, 8 bases remained unmatched. The CDR3 has 15 amino acids. CDR1 is SGHRS and CDR2 is YFSETQ in the germline V gene. The CDR3 DNA is TGCGCCAGCAGCGTGGGACAGACAGCATACAATGAGCAGTTCTTC. This gives the protein CASSVGQTAYNEQFF. Together with reference TRBV5-1 and TRBJ2-1, the CDR3 gives the full variable domain: KAGVTQTPRYLIKTRGQQVTLSCSPISGHRSVSWYQQTPGQGLQFLFEYFSETQRNKGNFPGRFSGRQFSNSRSEMNVSTLELGDSALYLCASSVGQTAYNEQFFGPGTRLTVL.

This chain links TRBV6-5 with TRBJ1-5; D is possibly TRBD1 (5 bases). Deletions cut 2 bases from V and 6 bases from J, with 8 bases between. The germline V gene has CDR1 MNHEY and CDR2 SVGAGI. CDR3 length equals 13 residues. CDR3 coding DNA: TGTGCCAGCAGTTACGAAAGGGGTCAGCCCCAGCATTTT. Its translation: CASSYERGQPQHF.

V and J are TRBV5-1 and TRBJ1-2, with D unclear. The length of the CDR3 is 16 residues. The germline gives CDR1 SGHRS, CDR2 YFSETQ. V was trimmed by 0 bases and J by 2 bases, leaving 14 bases between them. The CDR3 protein is CASSLALATENYGYTF. In DNA form, the CDR3 reads TGCGCCAGCAGCTTGGCCTTAGCCACAGAGAACTATGGCTACACCTTC. Complete variable domain (other parts from reference TRBV5-1 and TRBJ1-2): KAGVTQTPRYLIKTRGQQVTLSCSPISGHRSVSWYQQTPGQGLQFLFEYFSETQRNKGNFPGRFSGRQFSNSRSEMNVSTLELGDSALYLCASSLALATENYGYTFGSGTRLTVV.

The chain recombines TRBV7-9 with TRBJ2-5; the D gene is possibly TRBD1 (6 bases). The CDR3 covers 12 residues. Trimming cost V 6 bases and J 3 bases, with 8 bases left between them. Germline-derived CDR1 and CDR2 are SEHNR and FQNEAQ (reference sequence). DNA for the CDR3: TGTGCCAGCAGGGGGGCAGAAGAGACCCAGTACTTC. Its protein is CASRGAEETQYF.

This chain connects TRBV5-6 to TRBJ2-1, with D perhaps assigned TRBD1 or TRBD2 (5 bases each). V lost 0 bases to trimming and J lost 2 bases, with 9 bases between them. Looked up from germline, CDR1 is SGHDT and CDR2 is YYEEEE. The CDR3 covers 15 residues. CDR3 in DNA: TGTGCCAGCAGCTTGGGAGGGACCCCCTACAATGAGCAGTTCTTC. This encodes CASSLGGTPYNEQFF.

The chain has TRBV28 and TRBJ2-3; unclear D gene. Germline CDR1 reads MDHEN; CDR2 reads SYDVKM. Trimming removed 2 bases from V and 0 bases from J, with 12 bases in between. The CDR3 is 16 amino acids. CDR3 nucleotide sequence: TGTGCCAGCAGTTTAGGTCTAAGCCCAAGCACAGATACGCAGTATTTT. Its protein product is CASSLGLSPSTDTQYF. The full variable domain, in which reference TRBV28 and TRBJ2-3 provide the parts outside the CDR3, is DVKVTQSSRYLVKRTGEKVFLECVQDMDHENMFWYRQDPGLGLRLIYFSYDVKMKEKGDIPEGYSVSREKKERFSLILESASTNQTSMYLCASSLGLSPSTDTQYFGPGTRLTVL.

The rearrangement joins TRBV7-9 to TRBJ1-3; D might be TRBD1 (6 bases). V gave up 2 bases and J gave up 4 bases, with 15 bases separating them. The CDR3 contains 16 residues. Per the germline V gene, CDR1 is SEHNR and CDR2 is FQNEAQ (reference sequence). CDR3 bases: TGTGCCAGCAGCTTAAGGGGGGCGTCTTCCGGAAACACCATATATTTT. Protein product: CASSLRGASSGNTIYF.

The J gene is TRBJ2-7, the V gene TRBV23-1; D tentatively fits TRBD1 or TRBD2 (5 bases each). TRBV23-1 is noted as an ORF with a role that remains uncertain. V was trimmed by 6 bases and J by 5 bases, leaving 14 bases between them. The length of the CDR3 is 13 residues. CDR3 residues: CASRGTLWDEQYF. The CDR3 coding sequence is TGCGCCAGCAGGGGGACCCTCTGGGACGAGCAGTACTTC.

CDR3 nucleotides: TGCGCCAGCACATCCCGCACCATAGGTCTAGCGGATCCCTACGAGCAGTACTTC. Translation gives CASTSRTIGLADPYEQYF. This chain joins TRBV5-1 and TRBJ2-7; 7 bases are shared with TRBD2. The germline V gene encodes CDR1 SGHRS and CDR2 YFSETQ. The CDR3 runs 18 residues. J lost 2 bases, V lost 6 bases, and 20 bases had no gene match.

The rearrangement uses TRBV29-1 and TRBJ2-1, with TRBD2 matching over 7 bases. Germline CDR1 reads SQVTM; CDR2 reads ANQGSEA. The CDR3 runs 13 residues. J was trimmed by 8 bases and V by 4 bases; bases with no gene match: 8. In nucleotides, the CDR3 is TGCAGCGTTGGAGGGAGGGCCGGCCATGAGCAGTTCTTC. This gives the protein CSVGGRAGHEQFF.

This clone was seen a single time. The V and J genes are TRBV5-1 and TRBJ2-7; TRBD1 might be the D (5 bases). Trimming shortened V by 0 bases and J by 6 bases, and 13 bases separated the two germline ends. CDR1 is SGHRS, CDR2 YFSETQ, per germline. This CDR3 comprises 14 residues. The CDR3 region has the DNA TGCGCCAGCAGCTTGGATCGCAGGGTGTCCGAGCAGTACTTC. It translates to CASSLDRRVSEQYF.

The chain combines TRBV5-4 with TRBJ2-5, with TRBD2 matching over 7 bases. CDR3 size: 14 residues. V lost 4 bases to trimming and J lost 3 bases; unmatched junction nucleotides: 6. Germline V gene lookup returns CDR1 SGHNT and CDR2 YYREEE (reference sequence). In nucleotides, the CDR3 is TGTGCCAGCAGCCCCCCTCTAGCGGAAGAGACCCAGTACTTC. Encoded protein: CASSPPLAEETQYF.

This chain connects TRBV27 to TRBJ1-2, with a tentative D call TRBD1 (5 bases). Germline CDR1 MNHEY, CDR2 SMNVEV (reference sequence). CDR3 length equals 13 residues. Trimming took 5 bases from V and 2 from J, leaving 9 bases between them. CDR3 DNA: TGTGCCAGCAGTGTCGACAGAAACTATGGCTACACCTTC. As protein: CASSVDRNYGYTF.

The rearrangement joins TRBV27 to TRBJ2-2; tentatively, D is TRBD1 (6 bases). Germline CDR1 reads MNHEY; CDR2 reads SMNVEV (reference sequence). The length of the CDR3 is 16 residues. The V end lost 9 bases, the J end lost 5 bases, and 22 bases lay between the germline ends. CDR3 bases: TGTGCCAGTCAGTACCGAACAGGGCTGGGGACCGGGGAGCTGTTTTTT. Its protein product is CASQYRTGLGTGELFF.

V is TRBV27 and J is TRBJ2-7; the D is unclear. The V gene lost 2 bases and the J gene lost 5 bases, with 16 bases spanning the gap. The CDR3 length is 15 residues. Germline CDR1 is MNHEY and CDR2 is SMNVEV (reference sequence). The CDR3 loop reads CASSLNPTPGHEQYF. For the CDR3, the DNA is TGTGCCAGCAGTTTAAATCCAACGCCGGGCCACGAGCAGTACTTC.

The J gene is TRBJ2-6, the V gene TRBV27; a possible D gene is TRBD2 (6 bases). The CDR3 totals 18 residues. V gave up 5 bases and J gave up 0 bases, with 17 bases separating them. Per germline, CDR1 MNHEY and CDR2 SMNVEV (reference sequence). The CDR3: CASSALGDLLSGANVLTF. The DNA of the CDR3 is TGTGCCAGCAGTGCCTTGGGGGACTTGCTCTCTGGGGCCAACGTCCTGACTTTC.

V is TRBV28 and J is TRBJ2-5; D is unclear. CDR3 length: 16 residues. The V and J ends lost 2 bases and 1 base respectively, with 14 bases between them. CDR1 and CDR2 (germline): MDHEN, SYDVKM. CDR3 DNA sequence: TGTGCCAGCAGTTTACCCTTATTGGGCAGCCAAGAGACCCAGTACTTC. It specifies CASSLPLLGSQETQYF.

The chain combines TRBV5-1 with TRBJ2-1; a weak D match, TRBD1 (5 bases). Trimming took off 4 bases at V and 3 bases at J, with 26 bases between the two ends. The CDR3 length is 19 residues. Germline CDR1 is SGHRS and CDR2 is YFSETQ. In DNA, the CDR3 is TGCGCCAGCAGCCCCCTTGGCGATTGGGGCCTTACTCACTACAATGAGCAGTTCTTC. Amino acid sequence: CASSPLGDWGLTHYNEQFF. The full variable domain, its missing parts supplied by reference TRBV5-1 and TRBJ2-1, is KAGVTQTPRYLIKTRGQQVTLSCSPISGHRSVSWYQQTPGQGLQFLFEYFSETQRNKGNFPGRFSGRQFSNSRSEMNVSTLELGDSALYLCASSPLGDWGLTHYNEQFFGPGTRLTVL.

This chain uses TRBV11-2 with TRBJ2-2; TRBD1 might be the D (6 bases). Between the trimmed V and J ends, which lost 5 bases and 0 bases, there was a span of 16 bases. CDR1 and CDR2 from the germline V gene are SGHAT and FQNNGV. The CDR3 spans 17 residues. This chain's CDR3 is CASSPLGARSNTGELFF. CDR3 coding DNA: TGTGCCAGCAGCCCGCTGGGGGCGCGCTCGAACACCGGGGAGCTGTTTTTT. The full variable domain, completed using reference TRBV11-2 and TRBJ2-2, is EAGVAQSPRYKIIEKRQSVAFWCNPISGHATLYWYQQILGQGPKLLIQFQNNGVVDDSQLPKDRFSAERLKGVDSTLKIQPAKLEDSAVYLCASSPLGARSNTGELFFGEGSRLTVL.

DNA for the CDR3: TGCGCCAGCAGCTTGAGGTCGAGCGGGAGCTCCTACGAGCAGTACTTC. Amino acid sequence: CASSLRSSGSSYEQYF. The J gene is TRBJ2-7, the V gene TRBV5-1; TRBD2 aligns across 8 bases. There are 16 residues in the CDR3. After removal of 1 base from V and 0 bases from J, the junction contained 6 bases not matched to a gene. Per germline, CDR1 SGHRS and CDR2 YFSETQ.

This rearrangement joins TRBV7-9 to TRBJ2-7; 9 nucleotides match TRBD1. The V gene's germline CDR1 is SEHNR and CDR2 FQNEAQ (reference sequence). The CDR3 is 16 amino acids. J lost 2 bases, V lost 3 bases, and 8 bases had no gene match. The CDR3 nucleotides read TGTGCCAGCAGCTTTTGGTCCGGGACAGGGACCTACGAGCAGTACTTC. Translating gives CASSFWSGTGTYEQYF.